This TCR beta chain was sequenced for a study of identical twins. Study-wide results and limits: Fewer insertions characterized abundant cord blood beta clonotypes, whereas memory repertoires showed none. There is a chance that invariant MAIT and iNKT cells partially muddied zero-insertion analyses. There was an excess of low generation probability in the out-of-frame alpha sequences that twins shared.

As regards this clonotype: What it binds is unknown.

This CDR3 has 14 residues. Through template switching, a universal primer site was introduced, and the cDNA contained unique molecular identifiers. TCRdb fed the 5' RACE reads into MiXCR, producing one record per CDR3 protein. Of 1.5 million to 2 million distinct CDR3 sequences listed, about 30% are singletons. This receptor was identified in a newborn girl in good health. What was sequenced was cord blood. The J gene is TRBJ2-5, the V gene TRBV12-3 or TRBV12-4; 11 positions agree with TRBD1. The J call may not be correct, given that the DNA end is closer to TRBJ2-7. CDR3 sequence (DNA): TGTGCCAGCACCAGGACAGGGGGCATTTTCGAGCAGTACTTC. Its translation: CASTRTGGIFEQYF.